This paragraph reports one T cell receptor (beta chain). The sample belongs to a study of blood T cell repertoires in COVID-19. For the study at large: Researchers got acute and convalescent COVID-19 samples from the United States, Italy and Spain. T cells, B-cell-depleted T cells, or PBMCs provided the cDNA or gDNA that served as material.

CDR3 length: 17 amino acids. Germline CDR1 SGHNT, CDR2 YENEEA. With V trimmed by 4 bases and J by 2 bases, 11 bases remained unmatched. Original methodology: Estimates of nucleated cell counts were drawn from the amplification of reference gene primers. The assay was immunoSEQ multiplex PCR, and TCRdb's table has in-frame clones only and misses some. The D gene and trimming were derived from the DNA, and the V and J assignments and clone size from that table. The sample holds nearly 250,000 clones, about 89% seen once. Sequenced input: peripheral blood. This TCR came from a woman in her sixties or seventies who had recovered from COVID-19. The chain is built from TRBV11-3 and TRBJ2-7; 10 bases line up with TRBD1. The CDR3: CASSSGLGQGSAYEQYF. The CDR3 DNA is TGTGCCAGCAGCTCAGGTTTGGGACAGGGGTCCGCCTACGAGCAGTACTTC.